This T cell receptor beta chain originates from a study of blood T cell repertoires in COVID-19. Across the study: COVID-19 samples from acute and convalescent phases originated in the United States, Italy and Spain. In each case, the material was cDNA or gDNA derived from T cells, B-cell-depleted T cells, or PBMCs.

This CDR3 is built from 14 residues. The germline CDR1 and CDR2 sequences are MNHEY and SVGAGI. Trimming at V came to 7 bases and at J to 5 bases, leaving 10 bases not matched to a gene. Generated by immunoSEQ multiplex PCR, the TCRdb table keeps only in-frame clones and is missing some. The data hold about 190,000 clones, with around 90% observed a single time. The sequence was obtained from a man aged 35-49 years with active or convalescent COVID-19. The chain is built from TRBV6-5 and TRBJ1-2; TRBD1 matches at 7 bases. The source material was peripheral blood. In DNA, the CDR3 is TGTGCCAGCACCAAGCAGGGGGACACTTATGGCTACACCTTC. It is translated as CASTKQGDTYGYTF.